This TCR beta chain was found in a study of tumor and adjacent non-tumor tissue in lung cancer. Study at large: On average, productive TCRbeta reads reached about 4.17 million per sample. Points from the study as a whole: Compared with tumor, normal lung showed significantly lower TCR diversity. Tumor TCR diversity, when higher, was linked to shorter survival.

The library came from three nested PCR rounds adapted from ARM-PCR protocols. MiXCR was run by TCRdb on the multiplex PCR reads, yielding one entry per CDR3 protein. This sample has 75,000 to 80,000 distinct CDR3 sequences, with approximately 82% found just once. RNA was extracted from bulk tissue without any cell sorting. More than 3 cm separated this lung sample from the edge of the tumor. Between August and November 2014, newly diagnosed, chemotherapy-naive lung cancer patients underwent thoracic surgery in China. Notes on this clonotype: As yet, its antigen is unknown. Germline is not matched at one junction end, which may reflect a read error.

This CDR3 comprises 17 residues. Germline V gene lookup returns CDR1 LGHNA and CDR2 YNFKEQ. V gene TRBV4-2 combines with J gene TRBJ1-4; D may be TRBD1 (5 bases). The sequence was obtained from a man aged 65-85 years with non-small cell lung cancer. Sequenced material: distant non-tumor lung tissue. This CDR3 is CTSSQVSLGVANEKLVF. In DNA, the CDR3 is TGTACCAGCAGCCAAGTATCGTTGGGGGTAGCTAATGAAAAGCTGGTTTTT.